These T cell receptor beta chains were read from a single sample in a study of CD8+ T cells in alopecia areata. Sequencing used immunoSEQ multiplex PCR; TCRdb keeps in-frame clones, though not all of them. The sample holds roughly 210,000 clones; around 43% are singletons and the top ten take around 2.5%. The specimen was CD4+ T cells sorted from blood, collected around week 36, from a patient treated with tofacitinib. The receptor set was obtained from a human donor with alopecia areata. Each CDR3 is given with its conserved first and last residue. Each record gives: V gene, clone size, J gene, D gene, CDR3 DNA, CDR3 protein. The D gene is left open where the match is weak. Some rows have no size entry. The others give once, few or many, or a class for an expanded clone.

v_call: TRBV7-9; clone_size: few; j_call: TRBJ1-4; d_call: NA; cdr3_nt: TGTGCCAGCAGTCGCAAACCGGACAGAGCTCGGGAAAAACTGTTTTTT; cdr3_aa: CASSRKPDRAREKLFF
v_call: TRBV4-1; clone_size: NA; j_call: TRBJ2-5; d_call: NA; cdr3_nt: TGCGCCAGCAGCCAAGGGAATATGCCGGAGACCCAGTACTTC; cdr3_aa: CASSQGNMPETQYF
v_call: TRBV2; clone_size: few; j_call: TRBJ2-3; d_call: NA; cdr3_nt: TGTGCCAGCAGTGAAGAGGGGAATACGCAGTATTTT; cdr3_aa: CASSEEGNTQYF
v_call: TRBV30; clone_size: many; j_call: TRBJ1-1; d_call: NA; cdr3_nt: TGTGCCTGGAGTGTAACAGAGAGGGCTTTCTTT; cdr3_aa: CAWSVTERAFF
v_call: TRBV11-2; clone_size: NA; j_call: TRBJ2-7; d_call: NA; cdr3_nt: TGTGCCAGCAGCCCGCCAGGGGCAAGAGAGCAGTACTTC; cdr3_aa: CASSPPGAREQYF
v_call: TRBV7-2; clone_size: NA; j_call: TRBJ2-7; d_call: TRBD2; cdr3_nt: TGTGCCAGCAGCTTAGCGCTCAGCGGGAGACCCAACGAGCAGTACTTC; cdr3_aa: CASSLALSGRPNEQYF
v_call: TRBV6-1; clone_size: NA; j_call: TRBJ2-1; d_call: TRBD1; cdr3_nt: TGTGCCAGCAGTTCCGGACAGGGACCGGATGAGCAGTTCTTC; cdr3_aa: CASSSGQGPDEQFF
v_call: TRBV4-3; clone_size: many; j_call: TRBJ1-5; d_call: NA; cdr3_nt: TGCGCCAGCAGCCAAGATCGTGTGGGGAATCAGCCCCAGCATTTT; cdr3_aa: CASSQDRVGNQPQHF
v_call: TRBV14; clone_size: NA; j_call: TRBJ2-2; d_call: NA; cdr3_nt: TGTGCCAGCAGCCTCTCGGGGGACACTCTAACCGGGGAGCTGTTTTTT; cdr3_aa: CASSLSGDTLTGELFF
v_call: TRBV7-9; clone_size: NA; j_call: TRBJ1-2; d_call: NA; cdr3_nt: TGTGCCAGCAACCCGATGGTCCACGCACGATACACCTTC; cdr3_aa: CASNPMVHARYTF
v_call: TRBV4-3; clone_size: many; j_call: TRBJ2-7; d_call: TRBD1; cdr3_nt: TGCGCCAGCAGCCAGGCGACCGGGACAGGAGGCTACGAGCAGTACTTC; cdr3_aa: CASSQATGTGGYEQYF
v_call: TRBV29-1; clone_size: NA; j_call: TRBJ2-1; d_call: NA; cdr3_nt: TGCAGCGTTGAAGGGTCGGACAGTTTCAAGAATGAGCAGTTCTTC; cdr3_aa: CSVEGSDSFKNEQFF
v_call: TRBV5-4; clone_size: NA; j_call: TRBJ2-1; d_call: NA; cdr3_nt: TGTGCCAGCAGCGCGACTAGGACTCCCGGGGCCAATGAGCAGTTCTTC; cdr3_aa: CASSATRTPGANEQFF
v_call: TRBV6-5; clone_size: many; j_call: TRBJ1-4; d_call: TRBD1; cdr3_nt: TGTGCCAGCAGGCCCACAGGGGGAAATGAAAAACTGTTTTTT; cdr3_aa: CASRPTGGNEKLFF
v_call: TRBV19; clone_size: few; j_call: TRBJ2-3; d_call: TRBD1; cdr3_nt: TGTGCCAGTAGGGACAGGGGCACAGATACGCAGTATTTT; cdr3_aa: CASRDRGTDTQYF
v_call: TRBV28; clone_size: few; j_call: TRBJ2-6; d_call: NA; cdr3_nt: TGTGCCAGCAGTTTAACGGGCTCTGGGGCCAACGTCCTGACTTTC; cdr3_aa: CASSLTGSGANVLTF
v_call: TRBV29-1; clone_size: NA; j_call: TRBJ1-1; d_call: NA; cdr3_nt: TGCAGCGTTCTCAGGGCCCTGGGGAGGAACACTGAAGCTTTCTTT; cdr3_aa: CSVLRALGRNTEAFF
v_call: TRBV7-8; clone_size: NA; j_call: TRBJ2-1; d_call: TRBD2; cdr3_nt: TGTGCCAGCAGCAGTACGGCGGGAGGTAACAATCAGCAGTTCTTC; cdr3_aa: CASSSTAGGNNQQFF
v_call: TRBV4-3; clone_size: NA; j_call: TRBJ2-5; d_call: NA; cdr3_nt: TGCGCCAGCAGCCAAGAGACGGGGAGGAGAGGAGAGACCCAGTACTTC; cdr3_aa: CASSQETGRRGETQYF
v_call: TRBV7-2; clone_size: NA; j_call: TRBJ2-6; d_call: TRBD2; cdr3_nt: TGTGCCAGCAGCTTATGGGAGGGGAGCCCTGGGGCCAACGTCCTGACTTTC; cdr3_aa: CASSLWEGSPGANVLTF
v_call: TRBV29-1; clone_size: few; j_call: TRBJ1-2; d_call: NA; cdr3_nt: TGCAGCGTTGTGGAGGGGGTAGTCTCTGGCTACACCTTC; cdr3_aa: CSVVEGVVSGYTF
v_call: TRBV6-1; clone_size: NA; j_call: TRBJ1-2; d_call: NA; cdr3_nt: TGTGCCAGCAGTTCCGCGGGACACCCGTATGGCTACACCTTC; cdr3_aa: CASSSAGHPYGYTF
v_call: TRBV7-3; clone_size: NA; j_call: TRBJ2-1; d_call: TRBD2; cdr3_nt: TGTGCCAGCAGCTCCAAGAGCGGGAGCGCCTACAATGAGCAGTTCTTC; cdr3_aa: CASSSKSGSAYNEQFF
v_call: TRBV7-9; clone_size: few; j_call: TRBJ2-5; d_call: TRBD1; cdr3_nt: TGTGCCAGCATGATGGCAGGGGGCATGGAGACCCAGTACTTC; cdr3_aa: CASMMAGGMETQYF
v_call: TRBV19; clone_size: few; j_call: TRBJ1-4; d_call: NA; cdr3_nt: TGTGCCAGTGGACATGGCGAAAAACTGTTTTTT; cdr3_aa: CASGHGEKLFF
v_call: TRBV19; clone_size: few; j_call: TRBJ2-1; d_call: TRBD2; cdr3_nt: TGTGCCAGTAGTATCGGGACTAGCGGGAGACTCCAAGGGGAGCAGTTCTTC; cdr3_aa: CASSIGTSGRLQGEQFF
v_call: TRBV7-2; clone_size: NA; j_call: TRBJ2-7; d_call: TRBD2; cdr3_nt: TGTGCCAGCAGCTTAGCGACTAGCGGGGACTCCTACGAGCAGTACTTC; cdr3_aa: CASSLATSGDSYEQYF
v_call: TRBV5-1; clone_size: few; j_call: TRBJ2-5; d_call: TRBD1; cdr3_nt: TGCGCCAGCAGCTCAGGACAGGGAAGGGAGACCCAGTACTTC; cdr3_aa: CASSSGQGRETQYF
v_call: TRBV30; clone_size: NA; j_call: TRBJ1-1; d_call: NA; cdr3_nt: TGTGCCTGGAGTCTCCCCTCGGGGAAAGCTGAAGCTTTCTTT; cdr3_aa: CAWSLPSGKAEAFF
v_call: TRBV25-1; clone_size: NA; j_call: TRBJ1-5; d_call: NA; cdr3_nt: TGTGCCAGCAGTCCTAACAAGGGGGGTTTAGGCAATCAGCCCCAGCATTTT; cdr3_aa: CASSPNKGGLGNQPQHF
v_call: TRBV11-1; clone_size: NA; j_call: TRBJ2-1; d_call: TRBD1; cdr3_nt: TGTGCCAGCAGCTTTGACAGGGAGCAAAGATACAATGAGCAGTTCTTC; cdr3_aa: CASSFDREQRYNEQFF
v_call: TRBV5-1; clone_size: NA; j_call: TRBJ2-5; d_call: TRBD1; cdr3_nt: TGCGCCAGCAGCCCGGCCGGGACAGGGGTGTGGGAGACCCAGTACTTC; cdr3_aa: CASSPAGTGVWETQYF
v_call: TRBV4-1; clone_size: NA; j_call: TRBJ1-2; d_call: NA; cdr3_nt: TGCGCCAGCAGCCAAGGGGGGTCAGAGGGTTGGGATGGCTACACCTTC; cdr3_aa: CASSQGGSEGWDGYTF
v_call: TRBV5-1; clone_size: NA; j_call: TRBJ2-1; d_call: TRBD1; cdr3_nt: TGCGCCAGCAGCTCTGGGACAGGCCTTTACAATGAGCAGTTCTTC; cdr3_aa: CASSSGTGLYNEQFF
v_call: TRBV7-9; clone_size: NA; j_call: TRBJ1-2; d_call: NA; cdr3_nt: TGTGCCAGCAGCCGCGGGACCGGGGACTATGGCTACACCTTC; cdr3_aa: CASSRGTGDYGYTF
v_call: TRBV4-2; clone_size: NA; j_call: TRBJ2-7; d_call: TRBD2; cdr3_nt: TGTGCCAGCAGCTCTCCCGGCGGAGGCGGGAGCGCCAAGAACGAGCAGTACTTC; cdr3_aa: CASSSPGGGGSAKNEQYF
v_call: TRBV6-1; clone_size: few; j_call: TRBJ1-4; d_call: NA; cdr3_nt: TGTGCCAGCAGTGAAGCGAATGAAAAACTGTTTTTT; cdr3_aa: CASSEANEKLFF
v_call: TRBV28; clone_size: few; j_call: TRBJ2-5; d_call: NA; cdr3_nt: TGTGCCAGCAGTTTAGGGTTTGCAGGGGCCCAGTACTTC; cdr3_aa: CASSLGFAGAQYF
v_call: TRBV30; clone_size: NA; j_call: TRBJ2-1; d_call: TRBD2; cdr3_nt: TGTGCCTGGGTGTCGGGACTAGCTTACAATGAGCAGTTCTTC; cdr3_aa: CAWVSGLAYNEQFF
v_call: TRBV29-1; clone_size: NA; j_call: TRBJ2-7; d_call: NA; cdr3_nt: TGCAGCGTGTATGACAGATTTTCCTACGAGCAGTACTTC; cdr3_aa: CSVYDRFSYEQYF
v_call: TRBV7-9; clone_size: NA; j_call: TRBJ1-1; d_call: TRBD1; cdr3_nt: TGTGCCAGCAGCCTGAACAGGGGGTTGAACACTGAAGCTTTCTTT; cdr3_aa: CASSLNRGLNTEAFF
v_call: TRBV28; clone_size: NA; j_call: TRBJ2-1; d_call: NA; cdr3_nt: TGTGCCAGCAGTTTAACGTTCCTTGAGCAGTTCTTC; cdr3_aa: CASSLTFLEQFF
v_call: TRBV7-2; clone_size: NA; j_call: TRBJ1-5; d_call: NA; cdr3_nt: TGTGCCAGCAGCTTAGATGTGGGGAATCAGCCCCAGCATTTT; cdr3_aa: CASSLDVGNQPQHF
v_call: TRBV27; clone_size: once; j_call: TRBJ1-5; d_call: NA; cdr3_nt: TGTGCCAGCAGTTTACTAGGGGGCAATCAGCCCCAGCATTTT; cdr3_aa: CASSLLGGNQPQHF
v_call: TRBV6-1; clone_size: few; j_call: TRBJ2-3; d_call: NA; cdr3_nt: TGTGCCAGCAGTGCGGCCCCAATCACAGATACGCAGTATTTT; cdr3_aa: CASSAAPITDTQYF
v_call: TRBV4-1; clone_size: NA; j_call: TRBJ1-5; d_call: NA; cdr3_nt: TGCGCCAGCAGCCAAGCGGGAGGTAGCAATCAGCCCCAGCATTTT; cdr3_aa: CASSQAGGSNQPQHF
v_call: TRBV6-5; clone_size: NA; j_call: TRBJ1-5; d_call: NA; cdr3_nt: TGTGCCAGCAGCTTGGAGTGGGGCAATCAGCCCCAGCATTTT; cdr3_aa: CASSLEWGNQPQHF
v_call: TRBV5-4; clone_size: NA; j_call: TRBJ1-2; d_call: NA; cdr3_nt: TGTGCCAGCAGCTTGGGGGGACGGCAGGTGCTTGGCTACACCTTC; cdr3_aa: CASSLGGRQVLGYTF
v_call: TRBV29-1; clone_size: NA; j_call: TRBJ2-3; d_call: TRBD2; cdr3_nt: TGCAGCGTAGAGCGGGGGTCGGATACGCAGTATTTT; cdr3_aa: CSVERGSDTQYF
v_call: TRBV7-7; clone_size: NA; j_call: TRBJ2-5; d_call: TRBD2; cdr3_nt: TGTGCCAGCAGCTTAGTACTAGCGGGAGGGCCGCGACAAGAGACCCAGTACTTC; cdr3_aa: CASSLVLAGGPRQETQYF
v_call: TRBV19; clone_size: NA; j_call: TRBJ2-2; d_call: NA; cdr3_nt: TGTGCCAGTACCCCTCGCGGTAGGATGGCCGGGGAGCTGTTTTTT; cdr3_aa: CASTPRGRMAGELFF
v_call: TRBV6-6; clone_size: few; j_call: TRBJ2-1; d_call: NA; cdr3_nt: TGTGCCAGCGGCCCCTCCAATGAGCAGTTCTTC; cdr3_aa: CASGPSNEQFF
v_call: TRBV5-6; clone_size: NA; j_call: TRBJ2-3; d_call: NA; cdr3_nt: TGTGCCAGCAGCTTGAGGGGGGAGGGCCTCACAGATACGCAGTATTTT; cdr3_aa: CASSLRGEGLTDTQYF